This TCR beta chain was found in a study of T cell repertoires in cytomegalovirus infection. Whole-study findings and limits: In two of eight donors, the top clonotype was HLA-C-restricted CMV-specific.

Trimming took 0 bases from V and 5 from J; bases not matched to a gene: 5. This CDR3 comprises 16 residues. The germline V gene has CDR1 KGHSH and CDR2 LQKENI. This clonotype was seen only a few times. No antigen is known for it. TCRdb used MiXCR to reprocess the reads, holding one entry per CDR3 protein. The repertoire includes a few hundred thousand distinct CDR3 sequences, around 15% of them detected once, and around 8.7% sits in the top ten. The chain has TRBV18 and TRBJ2-1, with 9 bases aligning to TRBD2. Sequenced input: PBMCs. This clonotype was obtained from a human donor in good health (CMV status not recorded). Some clones in this sample may be carry-over from other donors' samples. This CDR3 reads CASSPPTSGFHNEQFF. The CDR3 region has the DNA TGTGCCAGCTCACCACCCACTAGCGGGTTCCACAATGAGCAGTTCTTC.